A selection of T cell receptor beta chains follows, all from one sample in a study of human T cells and chemical hapten exposure. MiXCR was run by TCRdb on the RACE reads, yielding one entry per CDR3 protein. The data hold around 340,000 distinct CDR3 sequences, with approximately 6.3% observed a single time. The sample in question was whole blood, obtained in connection with sensitization to the hapten diphenylcyclopropenone (DPC). These TCRs come from a woman under 30 with alopecia areata. Some clones in this sample may be carry-over from other donors' samples. The CDR3 runs from the conserved cysteine through the conserved F or W. The D gene is left open where the match is weak. The size entry is marked missing in some rows and otherwise reads once, few, many or a size class.

J	V	D	size	DNA	CDR3
TRBJ2-1	TRBV27	TRBD2	-	TGTGCCAGCAGTCCTCACGGGGGGGGCCAAAAGAATGAGCAGTTCTTC	CASSPHGGGQKNEQFF
TRBJ1-2	TRBV29-1	TRBD1	many	TGCAGCGTCGGAGACAGGGACTATGGCTACACCTTC	CSVGDRDYGYTF
TRBJ2-1	TRBV18	-	-	TGTGCCAGCTCAGCCGGGCCAAACCACAATGAGCAGTTCTTC	CASSAGPNHNEQFF
TRBJ2-6	TRBV29-1	-	many	TGCAGCGCCACCTACGGGGCCAACGTCCTGACTTTC	CSATYGANVLTF
TRBJ2-7	TRBV25-1	TRBD1	many	TGTGCCAGCGGAAGGGACAGGGCGTACGAGCAGTACTTC	CASGRDRAYEQYF
TRBJ2-3	TRBV7-2	-	-	TGTGCCAGCAGCTTGGGCCCTGTGTCGAATCGGGATACGCAGTATTTT	CASSLGPVSNRDTQYF
TRBJ1-4	TRBV6-2/TRBV6-3	-	many	TGTGCCAGCACTCCCTATCCTACAGGGCTACGTGAAAAACTGTTTTTT	CASTPYPTGLREKLFF
TRBJ2-7	TRBV27	-	many	TGTGCCAGCAGTTCCGTCGGGTACGAGCAGTACTTC	CASSSVGYEQYF
TRBJ1-5	TRBV28	-	-	TGTGCCAGCAGTTGGGGACGGGGGATTAGCAATCAGCCCCAGCATTTT	CASSWGRGISNQPQHF
TRBJ2-7	TRBV27	-	few	TGTGCCAGCAGTGCCAACGGGGGTACCTACGAGCAGTACTTC	CASSANGGTYEQYF
TRBJ2-7	TRBV6-5	TRBD1	many	TGTGCCAGCAGTTTGCTCCAGGGGGCTTCCTACGAGCAGTACTTC	CASSLLQGASYEQYF
TRBJ1-1	TRBV6-5	TRBD1	few	TGTGCCACGGGACAGGGGTCTGAAGCTTTCTTT	CATGQGSEAFF
TRBJ1-4	TRBV2	TRBD1	-	TGTGCCAGCAGGGCGGACAGGGATGGTGGTGAAAAACTGTTTTTT	CASRADRDGGEKLFF
TRBJ1-2	TRBV7-2	TRBD1	few	TGTGCCAGCAGCCCGGACAGGGAAGGCGGCTACACCTTC	CASSPDREGGYTF
TRBJ1-4	TRBV4-1	TRBD1	-	TGCGCCAGCAGCCAGGGAGCCGGGACAGGAGGTGAAAAACTGTTTTTT	CASSQGAGTGGEKLFF
TRBJ2-3	TRBV6-5	TRBD2	many	TGTGCCAGCAGTTATCGGGCGGGGGGACCTGATACGCAGTATTTT	CASSYRAGGPDTQYF
TRBJ2-1	TRBV2	TRBD1	many	TGTGCCACCTCACAGGGGGCGTCTAGCAATGAGCAGTTCTTC	CATSQGASSNEQFF
TRBJ1-1	TRBV4-1	-	-	TGCGCCAGCAGCCAGAGACAGCTCATGAACACTGAAGCTTTCTTT	CASSQRQLMNTEAFF
TRBJ1-5	TRBV7-9	TRBD1	few	TGTGCCAGCAGCTCCAGGGGGACGACCCAGCATTTT	CASSSRGTTQHF
TRBJ2-1	TRBV5-5	-	many	TGTGCCAGCAGCTTACTTACAAGCTACAATGAGCAGTTCTTC	CASSLLTSYNEQFF
TRBJ2-3	TRBV29-1	TRBD1	-	TGCAGCGTTCCGACAACGACAGGGATAAGCACAGATACGCAGTATTTT	CSVPTTTGISTDTQYF
TRBJ1-5	TRBV20-1	-	few	TGCAGTGCTAGAGATCGATCCAGGAAAGACAATCAGCCCCAGCATTTT	CSARDRSRKDNQPQHF
TRBJ2-7	TRBV5-4	TRBD2	few	TGTGCCAGCAGCCTCCCGACCGGGGGACTAGCGGGAGAGCAGTACTTC	CASSLPTGGLAGEQYF
TRBJ2-2	TRBV12-3/TRBV12-4	TRBD2	-	TGTGCCAGCAGTTTACCGGGACTAGCGGTTCCGAACACCGGGGAGCTGTTTTTT	CASSLPGLAVPNTGELFF
TRBJ2-5	TRBV12-3/TRBV12-4	-	many	TGTGCCAGCAGTTTCTCCGCAGGGCCCCAAGAGACCCAGTACTTC	CASSFSAGPQETQYF
TRBJ2-3	TRBV6-5	TRBD1	many	TGTGCCAGCAGTTACTCGACGGGGTTTTCGGGACAGGGGTATCCAGATACGCAGTATTTT	CASSYSTGFSGQGYPDTQYF
TRBJ2-7	TRBV20-1	TRBD1	-	TGCAGTGCTAGAGGGACGGCCAGGGGGGAGCAGTACTTC	CSARGTARGEQYF
TRBJ2-5	TRBV7-2	-	-	TGTGCCAGCAGCTTAAGCCAGGGGAGGACCCAGTACTTC	CASSLSQGRTQYF
TRBJ1-1	TRBV7-2	-	few	TGTGCCAGCAGCACGAGTGTTAACACTGAAGCTTTCTTT	CASSTSVNTEAFF
TRBJ1-6	TRBV3-1	-	-	TGTGCCAGCAGCCAAGTGGAAGCAGATTCACCCCTCCACTTT	CASSQVEADSPLHF
TRBJ2-7	TRBV7-9	-	-	TGTGCCAGCACAGGGAGCGCCTACGAGCAGTACTTC	CASTGSAYEQYF
TRBJ2-7	TRBV7-2	-	many	TGTGCCAGCAGCTTTGGGACCGAGACCTACGAGCAGTACTTC	CASSFGTETYEQYF
TRBJ2-3	TRBV4-2	TRBD2	many	TGTGCCAGCAGCCAAGATGAGGCGGGGGGGGCAGATACGCAGTATTTT	CASSQDEAGGADTQYF
TRBJ2-3	TRBV5-1	-	many	TGCGCCAGCAGCCTTGGCCAGGAGACAGATACGCAGTATTTT	CASSLGQETDTQYF
TRBJ2-1	TRBV20-1	-	-	TGCAGTGCTAGAGATGTAGCTGCTGGTAAAAACATTCAGTTCTTC	CSARDVAAGKNIQFF
TRBJ1-2	TRBV3-1	-	few	TGTGCCAGCAGCCAAGGGGAGGCCCGAGGGGGCTACACCTTC	CASSQGEARGGYTF
TRBJ2-2	TRBV19	TRBD1	many	TGTGCCAGTATCCGGGGCCTTAGACAGGGCAGAGGGGCGAGCACCGGGGAGCTGTTTTTT	CASIRGLRQGRGASTGELFF
TRBJ2-3	TRBV20-1	-	once	TGCAGTGCTAGAGATGGACTGAGCACAGATACGCAGTATTTT	CSARDGLSTDTQYF
TRBJ1-1	TRBV12-3/TRBV12-4	-	-	TGTGCCAGCAGTAGGCAGCAGAACACTGAAGCTTTCTTT	CASSRQQNTEAFF
TRBJ1-5	TRBV27	-	few	TGTGCCAGCCAAACGGGGTTTCAGCCCCAGCATTTT	CASQTGFQPQHF
TRBJ2-4	TRBV5-1	TRBD1	-	TGCGCCAGCAGCTTGGGACAGGGGATTCAGTACTTC	CASSLGQGIQYF
TRBJ2-1	TRBV6-2/TRBV6-3	-	-	TGTGCCAGCAGTTACTCGAAGTCGGGGGTGTACAATGAGCAGTTCTTC	CASSYSKSGVYNEQFF
TRBJ2-7	TRBV28	-	few	TGTGCCAGCAGTCGCCCCGGCGGGGGACAAACTATACAATACTTC	CASSRPGGGQTIQYF
TRBJ2-4	TRBV5-1	-	-	TGCGCCAGCAGCTTGATCGCCCCCCGGACAGAAAACATTCAGTACTTC	CASSLIAPRTENIQYF
TRBJ2-7	TRBV7-8	-	-	TGTGCCAGCAGCTTAGAGGAGGGAATGGGGTACGAGCAGTACTTC	CASSLEEGMGYEQYF
TRBJ1-1	TRBV29-1	TRBD1	-	TGCAGCGTCCTCGTCCTGACAGGGGGAGATGAAGCTTTCTTT	CSVLVLTGGDEAFF
TRBJ1-4	TRBV6-6	-	many	TGTGCCAGCAGTTACTCGGAGGGTGCTGAAAAACTGTTTTTT	CASSYSEGAEKLFF
TRBJ1-6	TRBV7-2	-	many	TGTGCCAGCAGCTTCGCGATCCAAGATAATTCACCCCTCCACTTT	CASSFAIQDNSPLHF